This paragraph reports one TCR beta chain. This CDR3 spans 14 amino acids. The ends were cut back, 1 base at V and 5 bases at J, with 11 bases in the middle. CDR1 and CDR2 from the germline V gene are SGHAT and FQNNGV. Original data processing: By means of reference gene primer amplification, nucleated cell counts were estimated. Sequencing was performed with immunoSEQ multiplex PCR; in TCRdb, only in-frame clones are kept and a portion is missing. D and trimming come from the DNA, and the V and J calls and clone size come from that table. The repertoire consists of around 360,000 clones, with roughly 87% occurring once and the leading ten covering under 3%. The data were taken from a study of blood T cell repertoires in COVID-19. Overall study context: The United States, Italy and Spain provided the acute and convalescent COVID-19 samples. From T cells, B-cell-depleted T cells, or PBMCs came the material, which was cDNA or gDNA.

Cohorts were determined from participant-reported clinical history. Sequenced sample: PBMCs or T cells enriched from blood (not recorded which). The V call is TRBV11-2, the J call TRBJ1-1; D not certain. The TCR comes from a woman aged 25 to 39 who had recovered from COVID-19. CDR3 nucleotides: TGTGCCAGCAGCTTAGGGGCCGGTCTAACTGAAGCTTTCTTT. This gives the protein CASSLGAGLTEAFF.